Listed below are T cell receptor beta chains from one sample, sequenced in a study of OX40 agonist ivuxolimab in advanced cancers. TCRdb's copy holds only in-frame clones and misses some; the assay was immunoSEQ multiplex PCR. Here the sample spans roughly 100,000 clones, 70% to 90% being singletons. The input for sequencing was CD4+ or CD8+ T cells sorted from blood, taken in a trial of the OX40 agonist ivuxolimab. The receptors here all came from an adult with an advanced solid tumor such as melanoma, head and neck, liver or kidney cancer. Both conserved end residues are part of each CDR3. The D gene is left open where the match is weak. Expanded clones get a size class; other rows say once, few or many, or leave the size out.

v_gene: TRBV28
d_gene: TRBD1
j_gene: TRBJ1-6
abundance: NA
CDR3nt: TGTGCCAGCAGCCTTTTGGGGGACAGAGGCTTTCCCCTCCACTTT
CDR3aa: CASSLLGDRGFPLHF

v_gene: TRBV9
d_gene: NA
j_gene: TRBJ2-7
abundance: NA
CDR3nt: TGTGCCAGCAGCGCAACAGGGCAGGGGCTCGAGCAGTACTTC
CDR3aa: CASSATGQGLEQYF

v_gene: TRBV7-2
d_gene: TRBD2
j_gene: TRBJ2-4
abundance: NA
CDR3nt: TGTGCCAGCAGCTTCCCAGGTAGCGGGGGGAATATTCAGTACTTC
CDR3aa: CASSFPGSGGNIQYF

v_gene: TRBV6-6
d_gene: NA
j_gene: TRBJ2-6
abundance: NA
CDR3nt: TGTGCCAGCAGTTACGGTGTCTCTGGGGCCAACGTCCTGACTTTC
CDR3aa: CASSYGVSGANVLTF

v_gene: TRBV15
d_gene: NA
j_gene: TRBJ1-1
abundance: NA
CDR3nt: TGTGCCACCAGCAGTTACGGGCAGGTGTCGGGATTGGGGGACACTGAAGCTTTCTTT
CDR3aa: CATSSYGQVSGLGDTEAFF

v_gene: TRBV18
d_gene: TRBD1
j_gene: TRBJ1-5
abundance: NA
CDR3nt: TGTGCCAGCTCACCAACGTTTCGGGACAGGGGGAACCAGCCCCAGCATTTT
CDR3aa: CASSPTFRDRGNQPQHF

v_gene: TRBV25-1
d_gene: NA
j_gene: TRBJ1-1
abundance: NA
CDR3nt: TGTGCCAGCAGTGAACGCATGGAGAACACTGAAGCTTTCTTT
CDR3aa: CASSERMENTEAFF

v_gene: TRBV5-1
d_gene: NA
j_gene: TRBJ1-2
abundance: NA
CDR3nt: TGCGCCAGCAGTCCCTTACCCGACAACAACTATGGCTACACCTTC
CDR3aa: CASSPLPDNNYGYTF

v_gene: TRBV19
d_gene: NA
j_gene: TRBJ1-6
abundance: once
CDR3nt: TGTGCCAGTCGGGACTCTGACGGGAGTTCACCCCTCCACTTT
CDR3aa: CASRDSDGSSPLHF

v_gene: TRBV28
d_gene: NA
j_gene: TRBJ1-5
abundance: once
CDR3nt: TGTGCCAGCAGTTTCACCAGTAGCAATCAGCCCCAGCATTTT
CDR3aa: CASSFTSSNQPQHF

v_gene: TRBV30
d_gene: NA
j_gene: TRBJ1-4
abundance: NA
CDR3nt: TGTGCCTGGAGCAGGACAGCCCAAAATGAAAAACTGTTTTTT
CDR3aa: CAWSRTAQNEKLFF

v_gene: TRBV19
d_gene: NA
j_gene: TRBJ1-5
abundance: NA
CDR3nt: TGTGCCAGTAGTTCCTCTGGGGGGTTCAATCAGCCCCAGCATTTT
CDR3aa: CASSSSGGFNQPQHF

v_gene: TRBV7-9
d_gene: NA
j_gene: TRBJ2-7
abundance: NA
CDR3nt: TGTGCCAGCAGCTTAAGGTTGACAGGTGATACTAAAGAGCAGTACTTC
CDR3aa: CASSLRLTGDTKEQYF

v_gene: TRBV10-3
d_gene: NA
j_gene: TRBJ2-1
abundance: NA
CDR3nt: TGTGCCATCAGTGATGAGGGGGGGCACTACAATGAGCAGTTCTTC
CDR3aa: CAISDEGGHYNEQFF

v_gene: TRBV7-2
d_gene: TRBD2
j_gene: TRBJ2-3
abundance: NA
CDR3nt: TGTGCCAGCAGCTTCACTAGCGGGGGGGCTAACACAGATACGCAGTATTTT
CDR3aa: CASSFTSGGANTDTQYF

v_gene: TRBV6-6
d_gene: NA
j_gene: TRBJ1-5
abundance: few
CDR3nt: TGTGCCAGCAGTTATATCAATCAGCCCCAGCATTTT
CDR3aa: CASSYINQPQHF

v_gene: TRBV9
d_gene: NA
j_gene: TRBJ1-5
abundance: NA
CDR3nt: TGTGCCAGCAGCGGAGAGGGGGGTGGTCAGCCCCAGCATTTT
CDR3aa: CASSGEGGGQPQHF

v_gene: TRBV6-6
d_gene: NA
j_gene: TRBJ1-5
abundance: NA
CDR3nt: TGTGCCAGCAGCCCCGAGGGGAATCAGCCCCAGCATTTT
CDR3aa: CASSPEGNQPQHF

v_gene: TRBV7-9
d_gene: NA
j_gene: TRBJ1-1
abundance: NA
CDR3nt: TGTGCCAGCAGCTTAACAGAGTTT
CDR3aa: CASSLTEF

v_gene: TRBV10-3
d_gene: NA
j_gene: TRBJ1-1
abundance: once
CDR3nt: TGTGCCATCAGGAATATCCCCGGGCCCACTGAAGCTTTCTTT
CDR3aa: CAIRNIPGPTEAFF

v_gene: TRBV6-1
d_gene: NA
j_gene: TRBJ1-4
abundance: NA
CDR3nt: TGTGCCAGCACCACCGCGGCAGGTCGAGAAAAACTGTTTTTT
CDR3aa: CASTTAAGREKLFF

v_gene: TRBV10-1
d_gene: NA
j_gene: TRBJ2-7
abundance: NA
CDR3nt: TGCGCCAGCAGTGAGACTTCCTACGAGCAGTACTTC
CDR3aa: CASSETSYEQYF

v_gene: TRBV11-3
d_gene: NA
j_gene: TRBJ2-7
abundance: NA
CDR3nt: TGTGCCAGCAGCGCCACCTGGGGGGCGCGATTGGCCTACGAGCAGTACTTC
CDR3aa: CASSATWGARLAYEQYF

v_gene: TRBV19
d_gene: TRBD2
j_gene: TRBJ2-5
abundance: NA
CDR3nt: TGTGCCAGTAGTAAGTCGGCTAGCGGGGGGCCCGACCAAGAGACCCAGTACTTC
CDR3aa: CASSKSASGGPDQETQYF

v_gene: TRBV5-5
d_gene: TRBD1
j_gene: TRBJ1-5
abundance: NA
CDR3nt: TGTGCCAGCAGCAAGGACAGGGGTAATCAGCCCCAGCATTTT
CDR3aa: CASSKDRGNQPQHF

v_gene: TRBV20-1
d_gene: NA
j_gene: TRBJ2-7
abundance: once
CDR3nt: TGCAGTGCTATAAGGGGGGAGCAGTACTTC
CDR3aa: CSAIRGEQYF

v_gene: TRBV19
d_gene: NA
j_gene: TRBJ1-5
abundance: NA
CDR3nt: TGTGCCAGTAGTATAGGGAACAGGCCTAATCAGCCCCAGCATTTT
CDR3aa: CASSIGNRPNQPQHF

v_gene: TRBV9
d_gene: NA
j_gene: TRBJ2-7
abundance: NA
CDR3nt: TGTGCCAGCAGCGTAGGATTGGGGGGGCAAACCTACGAGCAGTACTTC
CDR3aa: CASSVGLGGQTYEQYF

v_gene: TRBV7-7
d_gene: NA
j_gene: TRBJ2-7
abundance: NA
CDR3nt: TGTGCTAGCAGCCCCGAGGGGTGGGGATACGAGCAGTACTTC
CDR3aa: CASSPEGWGYEQYF

v_gene: TRBV10-2
d_gene: NA
j_gene: TRBJ2-4
abundance: few
CDR3nt: TGCGCCAGCAGTGAGTCTATCGGTACAGGGGCCAAAAACATTCAGTACTTC
CDR3aa: CASSESIGTGAKNIQYF

v_gene: TRBV11-3
d_gene: NA
j_gene: TRBJ2-7
abundance: NA
CDR3nt: TGTGCCAGCAGCTTAGGACCCCTACGGGAGCAGTACTTC
CDR3aa: CASSLGPLREQYF

v_gene: TRBV7-9
d_gene: TRBD2
j_gene: TRBJ2-5
abundance: NA
CDR3nt: TGTGCCAGCAGCTTAATACGGGAGGTGTTGGAGACCCAGTACTTC
CDR3aa: CASSLIREVLETQYF

v_gene: TRBV7-9
d_gene: TRBD1
j_gene: TRBJ1-1
abundance: NA
CDR3nt: TGTGCCAGCAGACAATACAGGGGGCAAGGCACTGAAGCTTTCTTT
CDR3aa: CASRQYRGQGTEAFF

v_gene: TRBV5-1
d_gene: NA
j_gene: TRBJ2-3
abundance: NA
CDR3nt: TGCGCCAGCAGCTTGGTCGGCCAGCCAGGGACAGATACGCAGTATTTT
CDR3aa: CASSLVGQPGTDTQYF

v_gene: TRBV7-6
d_gene: TRBD1
j_gene: TRBJ2-1
abundance: NA
CDR3nt: TGTGCCAGCAGCTTAGCGACGGGACAGGGTTACAATGAGCAGTTCTTC
CDR3aa: CASSLATGQGYNEQFF

v_gene: TRBV28
d_gene: NA
j_gene: TRBJ2-1
abundance: few
CDR3nt: TGTGCCAGCAGTTTACAGGATCATGAGCAGTTCTTC
CDR3aa: CASSLQDHEQFF

v_gene: TRBV18
d_gene: NA
j_gene: TRBJ1-4
abundance: NA
CDR3nt: TGTGCCAGCTCACCCGTCTTACAGAATGGGGAAAAACTGTTTTTT
CDR3aa: CASSPVLQNGEKLFF

v_gene: TRBV2
d_gene: NA
j_gene: TRBJ2-5
abundance: NA
CDR3nt: TGTGCCAGCCGTTTTCAGGGAGAGGAGACCCAGTACTTC
CDR3aa: CASRFQGEETQYF

v_gene: TRBV7-2
d_gene: TRBD1
j_gene: TRBJ2-7
abundance: NA
CDR3nt: TGTGCCAGCAGCTTAGGCAGGGGGCTCGAAAGTTCGCAGTACTTC
CDR3aa: CASSLGRGLESSQYF

v_gene: TRBV7-9
d_gene: NA
j_gene: TRBJ1-1
abundance: NA
CDR3nt: TGTGCCAGCAGCTTGGCGGGTCGGGACACTGAAGCTTTCTTT
CDR3aa: CASSLAGRDTEAFF

v_gene: TRBV30
d_gene: NA
j_gene: TRBJ2-3
abundance: NA
CDR3nt: TGTGCCTGTCAAGGGAGCACAGATACGCAGTATTTT
CDR3aa: CACQGSTDTQYF

v_gene: TRBV19
d_gene: TRBD1
j_gene: TRBJ2-7
abundance: NA
CDR3nt: TGTGCCAGTAGTTACAAGGGACAGGGGGACTACGAGCAGTACTTC
CDR3aa: CASSYKGQGDYEQYF

v_gene: TRBV10-3
d_gene: NA
j_gene: TRBJ2-3
abundance: NA
CDR3nt: TGTGCCATCAGTGCAGCTGGCGGGGATACGCAGTATTTT
CDR3aa: CAISAAGGDTQYF

v_gene: TRBV20-1
d_gene: NA
j_gene: TRBJ1-5
abundance: NA
CDR3nt: TGCAGTGCTAGAGATGAGTGGGGGGGGCATTTT
CDR3aa: CSARDEWGGHF

v_gene: TRBV11-2
d_gene: NA
j_gene: TRBJ1-1
abundance: NA
CDR3nt: TGTGCCAGCAGCTTACCCAGGGGATTGGGTAACACTGAAGCTTTCTTT
CDR3aa: CASSLPRGLGNTEAFF

v_gene: TRBV11-2
d_gene: TRBD1
j_gene: TRBJ1-1
abundance: NA
CDR3nt: TGTGCCAGCAGCTTTCAGACAGGGGGGTTGACTGAAGCTTTCTTT
CDR3aa: CASSFQTGGLTEAFF

v_gene: TRBV28
d_gene: TRBD1
j_gene: TRBJ2-7
abundance: NA
CDR3nt: TGTGCCAGCAGTTCTCCAGGGGGCCAGGGGGAGCAGTACTTC
CDR3aa: CASSSPGGQGEQYF

v_gene: TRBV7-2
d_gene: NA
j_gene: TRBJ1-6
abundance: few
CDR3nt: TGTGCCAGCAGCTTAGCCACTAGCTCCTATAATTCACCCCTCCACTTT
CDR3aa: CASSLATSSYNSPLHF

v_gene: TRBV5-4
d_gene: TRBD1
j_gene: TRBJ2-6
abundance: NA
CDR3nt: TGTGCCAGCAGCATCGGACAGGGAGGCATTACTGGGGCCAACGTCCTGACTTTC
CDR3aa: CASSIGQGGITGANVLTF

v_gene: TRBV5-1
d_gene: NA
j_gene: TRBJ1-3
abundance: NA
CDR3nt: TGCGCCAGCAGCCCCCAAATTTCTGGAAACACCATATATTTT
CDR3aa: CASSPQISGNTIYF

v_gene: TRBV10-1
d_gene: NA
j_gene: TRBJ1-3
abundance: once
CDR3nt: TGCGCCACCCCTCTGGTTGTTTCAGGAAACACCATATATTTT
CDR3aa: CATPLVVSGNTIYF

v_gene: TRBV6-5
d_gene: TRBD1
j_gene: TRBJ1-2
abundance: NA
CDR3nt: TGTGCCAGCAGTTACAGAGGGGGCGGTGATGGCTACACCTTC
CDR3aa: CASSYRGGGDGYTF